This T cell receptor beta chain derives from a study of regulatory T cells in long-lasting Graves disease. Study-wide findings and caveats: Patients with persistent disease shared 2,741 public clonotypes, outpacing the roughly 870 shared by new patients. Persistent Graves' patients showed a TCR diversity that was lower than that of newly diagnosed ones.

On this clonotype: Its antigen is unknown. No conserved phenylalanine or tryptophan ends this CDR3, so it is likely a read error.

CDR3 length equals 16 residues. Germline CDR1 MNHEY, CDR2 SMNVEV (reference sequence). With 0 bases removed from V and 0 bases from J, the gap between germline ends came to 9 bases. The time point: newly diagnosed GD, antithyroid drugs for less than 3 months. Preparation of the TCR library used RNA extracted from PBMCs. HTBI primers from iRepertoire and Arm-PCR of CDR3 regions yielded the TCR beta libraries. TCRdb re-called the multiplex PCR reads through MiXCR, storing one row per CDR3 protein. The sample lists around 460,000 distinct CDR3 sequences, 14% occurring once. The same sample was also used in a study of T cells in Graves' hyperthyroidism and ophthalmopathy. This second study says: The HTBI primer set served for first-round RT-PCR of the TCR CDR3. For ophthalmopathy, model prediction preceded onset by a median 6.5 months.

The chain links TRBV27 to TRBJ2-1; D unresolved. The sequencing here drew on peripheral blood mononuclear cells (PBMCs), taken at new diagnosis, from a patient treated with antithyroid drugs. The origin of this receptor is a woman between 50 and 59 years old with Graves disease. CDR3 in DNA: TGTGCCAGCAGTTTATCACAGAGTTACTCCTACAATGAGCAGTTCCTC. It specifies CASSLSQSYSYNEQFL.